The rows below give T cell receptor beta chains drawn from one sample of a study of T cell responses to AZD1222 COVID-19 vaccine. The protocol was immunoSEQ multiplex PCR, while the TCRdb copy is restricted to in-frame clones and leaves out a portion. The table lists roughly 180,000 clones, about 89% of them singletons. The sequences come from peripheral blood, collected 28 days after the second AZD1222 dose. The receptors derive from an adult who received the AZD1222 COVID-19 vaccine. Both conserved end residues are part of each CDR3. Fields, in order: V gene, D gene, clone size, J gene, CDR3 DNA, CDR3 protein. The D gene is left open where the match is weak. Expanded clones get a size class; other rows say once, few or many, or leave the size out.

>TRBV7-3|-|-|TRBJ2-1
TGTGCCAGCAGCGGAACTAGTCATGAGCAGTTCTTC
CASSGTSHEQFF
>TRBV19|-|-|TRBJ1-2
TGTGCCACCACCCCCCAGGGACGCGACTATGGCTACACCTTC
CATTPQGRDYGYTF
>TRBV5-6|TRBD1|-|TRBJ1-6
TGTGCCAGCAGCGAATCGACAGGGTCCTATAATTCACCCCTCCACTTT
CASSESTGSYNSPLHF
>TRBV9|-|-|TRBJ1-2
TGTGCCAGCAGCGTAGTCGGGGATTCTAACTATGGCTACACCTTC
CASSVVGDSNYGYTF
>TRBV24-1|-|-|TRBJ2-3
TGTGCCACCAGTGAGGCCAAACAGGGTACGCAGTATTTT
CATSEAKQGTQYF
>TRBV14|-|-|TRBJ2-2
TGTGCCAGCAGCCAAGGTTTGGTCGTGTACACCGGGGAGCTGTTTTTT
CASSQGLVVYTGELFF
>TRBV2|TRBD1|-|TRBJ2-6
TGTGCCAGCACCCCGGGACAGGGGATCTCTGGGGCCAACGTCCTGACTTTC
CASTPGQGISGANVLTF
>TRBV5-4|-|-|TRBJ1-2
TGTGCCAGCAGCGTTGGGGCCGGGGACCATGGCTACACCTTC
CASSVGAGDHGYTF
>TRBV12-3/TRBV12-4|TRBD1|-|TRBJ2-2
TGTGCCAGCATGGGACAGGGGGCCGGGGAGCTGTTTTTT
CASMGQGAGELFF
>TRBV20-1|TRBD1|-|TRBJ1-5
TGCAGTGCTAGTTGGGGACAGGGAAGCAATCAGCCCCAGCATTTT
CSASWGQGSNQPQHF
>TRBV7-2|-|-|TRBJ2-7
TGTGCCAGCAGCCTCAGGGGGGGGGCCACCTACGAGCAGTACTTC
CASSLRGGATYEQYF
>TRBV6-1|-|few|TRBJ2-7
TGTGCCAGCAGTGATAGAGGATACGAGCAGTACTTC
CASSDRGYEQYF
>TRBV19|TRBD1|once|TRBJ1-5
TGTGCCAGTAGTATTTGGACAGGGGGACCCAATCAGCCCCAGCATTTT
CASSIWTGGPNQPQHF